Each of the 10 T cell receptor beta chains below was sequenced from the same sample in a study of cytomegalovirus exposure and HLA in healthy donors. A multiplex PCR was run with 60 Vbeta primers and 13 Jbeta primers. Some clones are missing from TCRdb's copy, which holds only in-frame ones; the method was immunoSEQ multiplex PCR. The sample gives some 160,000 clones, approximately 80% of which show up once; 4.3% is in the top ten. The sequenced material came from PBMCs. These receptors were obtained from a middle-aged woman in good health and CMV-seropositive.

The chain links TRBV7-3 to TRBJ2-2; 11 positions agree with TRBD2. Losses at the gene ends were 2 bases for V and 9 bases for J; bases not matched to a gene: 8. The germline CDR1 and CDR2 sequences are SGHTA and FQGTGA. The CDR3 sequence is 16 residues long. CDR3 DNA: TGTGCCAGCAGCTTAGTAGCGGGGGGGCGGCTACGGGAGCTGTTTTTT. Translation gives CASSLVAGGRLRELFF.

This chain connects TRBV7-9 to TRBJ2-3; possible D gene TRBD1, 6 bases. The V gene's germline CDR1 is SEHNR and CDR2 FQNEAQ (reference sequence). The CDR3 extends over 14 amino acids. Trimming took 5 bases from V and 2 from J, leaving 11 bases between them. CDR3 coding DNA: TGTGCCAGCAGCCCAGGGGTCCCCACAGATACGCAGTATTTT. Amino acid sequence: CASSPGVPTDTQYF.

This clone was observed a single time. This chain links TRBV11-2 with TRBJ2-5; tentative D call: TRBD1 (6 bases). CDR1 is SGHAT and CDR2 is FQNNGV in the germline V gene. The V and J ends lost 5 bases and 4 bases respectively, with 17 bases between them. The CDR3 extends over 15 amino acids. In DNA form, the CDR3 reads TGTGCCAGCAGCGCAAATCGGGTAGGGGGAGAGACCCAGTACTTC. Its protein is CASSANRVGGETQYF.

The V call is TRBV2, the J call TRBJ1-2; TRBD1 is a possible D gene (5 bases). There are 14 residues in the CDR3. Germline CDR1 reads SNHLY; CDR2 reads FYNNEI. Trimming took 4 bases from V and 5 from J, leaving 14 bases between them. Here the CDR3 reads CASSGGDFQYGYTF. The CDR3 DNA follows: TGTGCCAGCAGTGGAGGGGACTTCCAATATGGCTACACCTTC.

The chain joins TRBV2 to TRBJ2-7, with D uncertain. V was cut by 0 bases and J by 3 bases, with 3 bases left in between. The germline gives CDR1 SNHLY, CDR2 FYNNEI. This CDR3 has 12 residues. The CDR3, as DNA: TGTGCCAGCAGTGAAGCGAGCTACGAGCAGTACTTC. This gives the protein CASSEASYEQYF.

The chain combines TRBV6-5 with TRBJ1-6; D is uncertain. The V gene lost 4 bases and the J gene lost 10 bases, with 8 bases spanning the gap. The CDR3 has 12 amino acids. Looked up from germline, CDR1 is MNHEY and CDR2 is SVGAGI. CDR3 sequence: CASSSRSSPLHF. Written as DNA, the CDR3 is TGTGCCAGCAGTTCCCGTTCCTCACCCCTCCACTTT.

This clone came up once. The genes are TRBV7-9 and TRBJ2-7; TRBD2 matches 9 bases. V was pared by 3 bases and J by 4 bases, with 7 bases of the junction left unmatched. Germline values: CDR1 SEHNR, CDR2 FQNEAQ (reference sequence). The CDR3 extends over 15 amino acids. The CDR3 is CASSFLAGREYEQYF. The CDR3 DNA follows: TGTGCCAGCAGCTTCCTAGCGGGGAGAGAGTACGAGCAGTACTTC.

The chain couples TRBV5-4 to TRBJ2-3, with D possibly TRBD1 on 6 matching bases. The CDR3 sequence is 15 residues long. CDR1 and CDR2 (germline): SGHNT, YYREEE (reference sequence). The V and J ends lost 4 bases and 6 bases respectively, with 18 bases between them. CDR3 region: CASSTPTGLGDTQYF. The CDR3, as DNA: TGTGCCAGCAGCACTCCGACAGGCTTGGGGGATACGCAGTATTTT. The full variable domain, its missing parts supplied by reference TRBV5-4 and TRBJ2-3, is ETGVTQSPTHLIKTRGQQVTLRCSSQSGHNTVSWYQQALGQGPQFIFQYYREEENGRGNFPPRFSGLQFPNYSSELNVNALELDDSALYLCASSTPTGLGDTQYFGPGTRLTVL.

The chain recombines TRBV4-2 with TRBJ2-2, with 9 bases matching TRBD1. Losses at the gene ends were 0 bases for V and 5 bases for J; bases not matched to a gene: 7. This CDR3 has 17 amino acids. The germline V gene has CDR1 LGHNA and CDR2 YNFKEQ. CDR3 sequence reads: CASSQDADRGGTGELFF. CDR3 in DNA: TGTGCCAGCAGCCAAGATGCAGACAGGGGGGGAACCGGGGAGCTGTTTTTT.

The rearrangement uses TRBV7-6 and TRBJ2-5; D might be TRBD1 (7 bases). The last part of the DNA fits TRBJ2-7 better; the J call may be wrong. The CDR3 runs to 16 residues. The germline V gene has CDR1 SGHVS and CDR2 FNYEAQ. The CDR3 DNA reads TGTGCCAGCAGCGCGTTTCTGGGGGGACAGTCCTACGAGCAGTACTTC. Protein sequence: CASSAFLGGQSYEQYF.